Here is one TCR beta chain with its context. Its antigen is undetermined. The read terminates 3 residues before the CDR3 end, so the remaining end is supplied by the germline J gene. The V gene lost 7 bases and the J gene lost 4 bases, with 16 bases spanning the gap. The CDR3 loop spans 13 amino acids. CDR1 SQVTM and CDR2 ANQGSEA come from the germline V gene. The data derive from a study of T cells in women clearing cervical HPV infection. Study results and limitations: A classifier using richness and V gene abundances reached an AUC of over 0.75. It is unknown whether associations predate infection; no effector/memory or HPV-specific sorting.

The method was immunoSEQ multiplex PCR; TCRdb's version includes in-frame clones alone and lacks a portion of them. The specimen's table records about 37,000 clones. The J gene is TRBJ1-1, the V gene TRBV29-1; D is perhaps TRBD1 (5 bases). Sequencing input: blood buffy coat. The TCR sequence derives from a woman between 18 and 69 years old with a cervical HPV16 infection that either progressed to CIN3+ or cleared (not recorded which). Incomplete CDR3 DNA: TGCAGCGGGAAACAGGCCCCCGGCACTGAA. This translates into CSGKQAPGTE. The whole CDR3 sequence reads CSGKQAPGTEAFF.